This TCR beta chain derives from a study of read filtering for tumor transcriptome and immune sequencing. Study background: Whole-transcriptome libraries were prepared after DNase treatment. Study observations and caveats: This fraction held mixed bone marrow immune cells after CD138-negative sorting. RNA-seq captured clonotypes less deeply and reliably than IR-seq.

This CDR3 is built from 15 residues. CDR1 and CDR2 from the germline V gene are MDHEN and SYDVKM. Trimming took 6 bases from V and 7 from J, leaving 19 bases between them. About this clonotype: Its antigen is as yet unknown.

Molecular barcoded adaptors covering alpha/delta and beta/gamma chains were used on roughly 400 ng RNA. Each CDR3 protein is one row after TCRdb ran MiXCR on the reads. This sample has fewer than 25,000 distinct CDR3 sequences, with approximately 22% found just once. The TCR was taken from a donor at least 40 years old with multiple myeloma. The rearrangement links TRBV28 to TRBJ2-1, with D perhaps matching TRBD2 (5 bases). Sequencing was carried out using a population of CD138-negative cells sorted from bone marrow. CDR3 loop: CASRGRPAETNEQFF. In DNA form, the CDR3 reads TGTGCCAGCAGGGGTAGGCCAGCGGAAACGAATGAGCAGTTCTTC.